This T cell receptor (beta chain) was recovered during a study of response to subunit inactivated influenza vaccine. TCRdb redid the calling of the RT-PCR reads with MiXCR, one entry per CDR3 protein. The table includes about 520,000 distinct CDR3 sequences, 25% detected once. This clonotype was seen ten or more times. The antigen is unknown. Overall study findings and caveats: A suggestion made by the authors is that each seasonal influenza vaccination recruits few new T cells.

V dropped 6 bases and J dropped 5 bases, with 13 bases sitting between them. CDR1 is ENHRY, CDR2 SYGVKD, per germline. This CDR3 spans 13 amino acids. The sequence derives from a man in his fifties or sixties who received an inactivated influenza vaccine. The source material was CD4+ T cells sorted from PBMCs, sampled 4 to 6 days after vaccination. The V gene is TRBV10-3, the J gene TRBJ2-5; D is possibly TRBD2 (5 bases). In nucleotides, the CDR3 is TGTGCCATCAGCGGACGGACGGGGGAGACCCAGTACTTC. This gives the protein CAISGRTGETQYF.